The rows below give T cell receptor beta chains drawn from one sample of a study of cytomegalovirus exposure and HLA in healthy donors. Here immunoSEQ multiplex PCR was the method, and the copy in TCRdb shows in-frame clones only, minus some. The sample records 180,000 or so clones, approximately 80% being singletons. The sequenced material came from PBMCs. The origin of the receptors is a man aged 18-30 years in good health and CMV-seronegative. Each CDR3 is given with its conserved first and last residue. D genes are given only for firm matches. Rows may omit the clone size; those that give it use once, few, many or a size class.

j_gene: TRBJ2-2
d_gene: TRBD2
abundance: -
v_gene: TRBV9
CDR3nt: TGTGCCAGCAGCCTACGGACTAGCGGGAGGGAGGGCACCGGGGAGCTGTTTTTT
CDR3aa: CASSLRTSGREGTGELFF

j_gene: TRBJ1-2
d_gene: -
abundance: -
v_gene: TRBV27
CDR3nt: TGTGCCAGCAGCCTCGCCGGGACTGGCCAGGCCACCGGCGGCTATGGCTACACCTTC
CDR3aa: CASSLAGTGQATGGYGYTF

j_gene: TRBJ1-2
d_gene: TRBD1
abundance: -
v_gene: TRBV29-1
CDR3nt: TGCAGCGTTTTAAAGGGGGCCAATGGCTACACCTTC
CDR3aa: CSVLKGANGYTF

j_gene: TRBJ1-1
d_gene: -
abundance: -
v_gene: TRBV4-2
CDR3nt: TGTGCCAGCAGCCAGCAGAACATGAACACTGAAGCTTTCTTT
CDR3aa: CASSQQNMNTEAFF

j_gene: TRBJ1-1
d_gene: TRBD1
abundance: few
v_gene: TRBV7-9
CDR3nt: TGTGCCAGCAGCCCCCGACGGGGGCCGGACAGGGCGGAGTGGCCTGAAGCTTTCTTT
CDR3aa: CASSPRRGPDRAEWPEAFF

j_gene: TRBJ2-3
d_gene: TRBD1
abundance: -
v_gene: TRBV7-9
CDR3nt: TGTGCCAGCAGCCTACAGGGGGCGGAGGCGGATACGCAGTATTTT
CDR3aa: CASSLQGAEADTQYF

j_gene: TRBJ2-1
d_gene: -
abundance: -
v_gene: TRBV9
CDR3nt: TGTGCCAGCAGCGGGGGCCCGGGTTCGGCCGTTGAGCAGTTCTTC
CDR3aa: CASSGGPGSAVEQFF

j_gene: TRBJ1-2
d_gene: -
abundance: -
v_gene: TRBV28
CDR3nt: TGTGCCAGCAGTACCCTCAGGGTTTGGTACTATGGCTACACCTTC
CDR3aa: CASSTLRVWYYGYTF

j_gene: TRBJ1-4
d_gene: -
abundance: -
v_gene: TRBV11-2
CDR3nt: TGTGCCAGCAGCTACGGCGGGGAAAAACTGTTTTTT
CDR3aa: CASSYGGEKLFF

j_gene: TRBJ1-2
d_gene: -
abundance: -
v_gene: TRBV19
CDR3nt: TGTGCCAGTAGTCCTGGGCAGAACTATGGCTACACCTTC
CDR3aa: CASSPGQNYGYTF

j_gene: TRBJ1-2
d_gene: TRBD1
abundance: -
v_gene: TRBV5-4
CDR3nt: TGTGCCAGCAGCCCTGCGCCGGGACAGGGAGACGGCTACACCTTC
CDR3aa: CASSPAPGQGDGYTF

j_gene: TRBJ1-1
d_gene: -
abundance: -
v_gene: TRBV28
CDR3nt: TGTGCCAGCAGTTTTAGACAGAACACTGAAGCTTTCTTT
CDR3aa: CASSFRQNTEAFF

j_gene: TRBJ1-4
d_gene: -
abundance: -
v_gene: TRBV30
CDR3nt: TGTGCCTGCGCCGGGGGACGGAAACTGTTTTTT
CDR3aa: CACAGGRKLFF

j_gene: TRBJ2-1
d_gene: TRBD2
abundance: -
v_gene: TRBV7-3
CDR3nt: TGTGCCAGCAGCTCTATAGCGGGAGAGGGGGAGCAGTTCTTC
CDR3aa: CASSSIAGEGEQFF

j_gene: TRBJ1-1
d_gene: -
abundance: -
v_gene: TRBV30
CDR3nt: TGTGCCTGGGGAACACAGGTCTCTGAAGCTTTCTTT
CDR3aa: CAWGTQVSEAFF

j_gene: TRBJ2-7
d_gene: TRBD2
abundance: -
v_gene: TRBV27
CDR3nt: TGTGCCAGCAGTATCCTAGCGGGAGGTGGCGAGCAGTACTTC
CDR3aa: CASSILAGGGEQYF

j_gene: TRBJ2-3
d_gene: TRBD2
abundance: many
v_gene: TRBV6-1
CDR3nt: TGTGCCAGCAGTGAAGGACTAGCGGGGGCAGATACGCAGTATTTT
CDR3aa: CASSEGLAGADTQYF

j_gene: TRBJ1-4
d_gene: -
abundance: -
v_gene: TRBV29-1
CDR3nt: TGCAGCGTTGAAGGTCTAAGGGCGGGGGAGGTTGAAAAACTGTTTTTT
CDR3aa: CSVEGLRAGEVEKLFF

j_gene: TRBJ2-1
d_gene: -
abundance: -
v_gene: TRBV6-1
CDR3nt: TGTGCCAGCAGTGACGGAGGGGATAAGTTCTTC
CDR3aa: CASSDGGDKFF

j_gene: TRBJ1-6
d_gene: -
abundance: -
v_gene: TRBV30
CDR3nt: TGTGCCTGGAGTGGAGACTTATATTCACCCCTCCACTTT
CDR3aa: CAWSGDLYSPLHF

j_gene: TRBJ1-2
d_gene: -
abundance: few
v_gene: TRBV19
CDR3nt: TGTGCCAGTAGTATTGGGAGGACAACTAACTATGGCTACACCTTC
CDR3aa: CASSIGRTTNYGYTF

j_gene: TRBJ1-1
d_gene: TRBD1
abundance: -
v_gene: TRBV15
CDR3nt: TGTGCCACCAGCCTCGACAGGGACACTGAAGCTTTCTTT
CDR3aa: CATSLDRDTEAFF

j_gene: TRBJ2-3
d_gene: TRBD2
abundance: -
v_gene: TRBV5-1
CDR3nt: TGCGCCAGCAGCCCGGCGACTAGCGGGCTAGATACGCAGTATTTT
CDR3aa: CASSPATSGLDTQYF

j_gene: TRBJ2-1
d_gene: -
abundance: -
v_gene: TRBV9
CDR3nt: TGTGCCAGCAGCGTAGTTCAGAATGAGCAGTTCTTC
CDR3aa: CASSVVQNEQFF

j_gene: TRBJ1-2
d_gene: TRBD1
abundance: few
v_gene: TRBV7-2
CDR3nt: TGTGCCAGCAGCTCTCGGGACAGGGTTCGTGGCTACACCTTC
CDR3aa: CASSSRDRVRGYTF

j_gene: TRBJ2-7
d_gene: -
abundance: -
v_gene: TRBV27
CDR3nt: TGTGCCAGCAGTTTATCGACGGGGGGCACGTACGAGCAGTACTTC
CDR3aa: CASSLSTGGTYEQYF

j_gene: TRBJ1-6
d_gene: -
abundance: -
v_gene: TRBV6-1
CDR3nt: TGTGCCAGCACTCCCGGGTTCTCTAATTCACCCCTCCACTTT
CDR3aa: CASTPGFSNSPLHF